This T cell receptor beta chain was recovered during a study of breast tumors, draining lymph nodes, adjacent tissues. TCRdb reprocessed the multiplex PCR reads via MiXCR and lists one record per CDR3 protein. The sample lists some 200,000 distinct CDR3 sequences; 30% to 40% were seen once. The CDR3 covers 18 residues. Trimming cost V 6 bases and J 0 bases; bases outside gene matches: 17. Germline V gives CDR1 DFQATT, CDR2 SNEGSKA (reference sequence). Notes on the study in general: Luminal-like breast cancer showed significantly higher tumor–nontumor repertoire similarity than basal-like. The lymph node origin of tumor T cells was framed as consistent with a hypothesis, not demonstrated. Tumors had less TCR diversity than lymph nodes, more than nontumor tissue.

This clonotype was counted many times. Its antigen is still unknown. Samples came from axillary lymph nodes draining the breast cancer. This clonotype was obtained from a female donor with breast cancer. Some clones in this sample may be carry-over from other donors' samples. This chain uses TRBV20-1 with TRBJ2-1, with 7 bases aligning to TRBD1. Source material: axillary lymph node tissue. CDR3 nucleotides: TGCAGTGCCCTCGCCGGGACAGCCGTATTGAGCTCCTACAATGAGCAGTTCTTC. Residues: CSALAGTAVLSSYNEQFF.